This TCR beta chain was captured by sequencing in a study of blood T cell repertoires in COVID-19. In the study overall: Acute and convalescent COVID-19 samples came from the United States, Italy and Spain.

The germline V gene has CDR1 SEHNR and CDR2 FQNEAQ (reference sequence). V was pared by 5 bases and J by 8 bases, with 13 bases of the junction left unmatched. CDR3 length: 16 residues. A Seattle source enrolled patients during active infection and followed them longitudinally. Sequenced by immunoSEQ multiplex PCR; TCRdb stores in-frame clones only, minus some. The top ten clones hold around 1.9% of a sample with approximately 260,000 clones, nearly 90% of them seen once. The sample taken for sequencing was peripheral blood. The chain employs TRBV7-9 and TRBJ1-4; TRBD1 matches at 8 bases. This receptor was identified in a woman aged 55-70 years with COVID-19, enrolled during active disease. This chain's CDR3 is CASSPRTGIRGEKLFF. The CDR3 DNA is TGTGCCAGCAGCCCTCGGACAGGGATCAGGGGGGAAAAACTGTTTTTT.